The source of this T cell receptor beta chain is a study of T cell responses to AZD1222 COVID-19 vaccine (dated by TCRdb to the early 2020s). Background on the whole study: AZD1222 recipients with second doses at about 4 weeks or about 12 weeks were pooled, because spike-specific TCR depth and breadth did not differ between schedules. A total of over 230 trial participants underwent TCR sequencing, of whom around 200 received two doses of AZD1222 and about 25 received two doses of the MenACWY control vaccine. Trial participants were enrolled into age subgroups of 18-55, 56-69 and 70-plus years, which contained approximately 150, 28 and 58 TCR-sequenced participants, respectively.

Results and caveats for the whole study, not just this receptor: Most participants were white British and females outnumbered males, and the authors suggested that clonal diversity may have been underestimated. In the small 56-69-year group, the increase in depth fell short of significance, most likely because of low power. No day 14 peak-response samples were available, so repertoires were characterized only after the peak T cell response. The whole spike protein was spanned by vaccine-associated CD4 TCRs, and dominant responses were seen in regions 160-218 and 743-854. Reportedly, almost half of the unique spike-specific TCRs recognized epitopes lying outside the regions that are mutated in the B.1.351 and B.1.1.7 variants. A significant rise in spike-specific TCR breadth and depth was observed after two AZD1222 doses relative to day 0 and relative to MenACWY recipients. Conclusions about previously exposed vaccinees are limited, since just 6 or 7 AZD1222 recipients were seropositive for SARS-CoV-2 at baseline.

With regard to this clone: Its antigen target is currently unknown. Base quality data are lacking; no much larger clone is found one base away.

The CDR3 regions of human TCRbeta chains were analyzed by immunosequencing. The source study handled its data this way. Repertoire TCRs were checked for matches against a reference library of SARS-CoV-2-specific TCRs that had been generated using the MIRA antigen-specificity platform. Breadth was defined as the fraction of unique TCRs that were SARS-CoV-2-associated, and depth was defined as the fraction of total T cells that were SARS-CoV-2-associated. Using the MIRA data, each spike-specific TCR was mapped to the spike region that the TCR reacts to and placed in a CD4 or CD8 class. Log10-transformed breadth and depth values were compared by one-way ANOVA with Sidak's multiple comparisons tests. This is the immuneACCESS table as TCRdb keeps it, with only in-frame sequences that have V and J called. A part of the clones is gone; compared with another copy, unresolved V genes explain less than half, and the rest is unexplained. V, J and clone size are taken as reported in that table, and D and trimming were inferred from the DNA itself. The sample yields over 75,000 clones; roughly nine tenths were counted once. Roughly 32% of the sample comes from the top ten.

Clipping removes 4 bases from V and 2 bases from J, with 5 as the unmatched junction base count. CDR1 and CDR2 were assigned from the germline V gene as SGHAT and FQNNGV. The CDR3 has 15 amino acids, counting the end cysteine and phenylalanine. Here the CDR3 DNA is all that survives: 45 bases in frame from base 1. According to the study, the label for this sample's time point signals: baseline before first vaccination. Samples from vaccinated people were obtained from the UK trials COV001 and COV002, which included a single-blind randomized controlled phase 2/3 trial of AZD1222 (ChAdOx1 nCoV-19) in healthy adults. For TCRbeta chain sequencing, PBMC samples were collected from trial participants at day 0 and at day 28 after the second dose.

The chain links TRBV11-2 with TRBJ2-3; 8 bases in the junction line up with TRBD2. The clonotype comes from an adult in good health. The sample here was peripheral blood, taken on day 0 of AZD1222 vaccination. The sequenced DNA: TGTGCCAGCAGCTATATAGCGGGACTCACAGATACGCAGTATTTT. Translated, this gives CASSYIAGLTDTQYF.